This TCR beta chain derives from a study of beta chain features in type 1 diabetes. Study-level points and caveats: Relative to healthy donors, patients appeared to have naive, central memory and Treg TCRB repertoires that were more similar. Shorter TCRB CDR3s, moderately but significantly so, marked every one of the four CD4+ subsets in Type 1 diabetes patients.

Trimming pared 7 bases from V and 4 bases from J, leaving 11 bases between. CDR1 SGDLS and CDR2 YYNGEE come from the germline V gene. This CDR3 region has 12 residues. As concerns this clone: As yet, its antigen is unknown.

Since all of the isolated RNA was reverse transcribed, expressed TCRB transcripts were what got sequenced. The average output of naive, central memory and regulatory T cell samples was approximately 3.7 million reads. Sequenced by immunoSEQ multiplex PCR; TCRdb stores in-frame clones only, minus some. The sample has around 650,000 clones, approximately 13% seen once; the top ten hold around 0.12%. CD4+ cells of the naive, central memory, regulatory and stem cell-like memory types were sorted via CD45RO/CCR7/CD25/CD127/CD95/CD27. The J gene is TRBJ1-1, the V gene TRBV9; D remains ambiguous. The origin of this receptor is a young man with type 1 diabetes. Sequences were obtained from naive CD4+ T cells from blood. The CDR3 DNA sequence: TGTGCCAGCGGGTCATCCGGCACTGAAGCTTTCTTT. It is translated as CASGSSGTEAFF. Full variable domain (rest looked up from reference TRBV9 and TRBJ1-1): DSGVTQTPKHLITATGQRVTLRCSPRSGDLSVYWYQQSLDQGLQFLIQYYNGEERAKGNILERFSAQQFPDLHSELNLSSLELGDSALYFCASGSSGTEAFFGQGTRLTVV.